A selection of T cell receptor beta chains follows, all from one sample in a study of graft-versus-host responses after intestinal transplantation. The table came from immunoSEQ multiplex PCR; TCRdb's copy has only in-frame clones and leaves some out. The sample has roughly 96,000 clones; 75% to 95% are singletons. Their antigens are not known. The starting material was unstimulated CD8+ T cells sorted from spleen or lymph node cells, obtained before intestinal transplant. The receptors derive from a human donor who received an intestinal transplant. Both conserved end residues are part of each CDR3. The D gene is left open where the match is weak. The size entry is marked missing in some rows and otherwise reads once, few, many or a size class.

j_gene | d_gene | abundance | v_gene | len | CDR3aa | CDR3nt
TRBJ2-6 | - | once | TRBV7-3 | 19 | CASSPTPAGLRGGANVLTF | TGTGCCAGCAGCCCCACCCCGGCGGGACTCCGGGGGGGGGCCAACGTCCTGACTTTC
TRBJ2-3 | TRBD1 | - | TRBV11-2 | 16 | CASTLNRGRDTDTQYF | TGTGCCAGCACCTTAAACAGGGGAAGAGACACAGATACGCAGTATTTT
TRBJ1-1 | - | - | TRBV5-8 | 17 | CASSLKWGGTQDSEAFF | TGTGCCAGCAGCTTGAAGTGGGGAGGGACTCAGGATTCTGAAGCTTTCTTT
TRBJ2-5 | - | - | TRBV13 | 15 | CASSLGDRPGEAQYF | TGTGCCAGCAGCTTAGGGGACAGGCCGGGGGAGGCCCAGTACTTC
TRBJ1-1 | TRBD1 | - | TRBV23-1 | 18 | CASSHTTPTEGAHTEAFF | TGCGCCAGCAGTCACACAACACCTACTGAGGGGGCTCACACTGAAGCTTTCTTT
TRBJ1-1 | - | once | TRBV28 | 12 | CASRDTNTEAFF | TGTGCCAGCAGGGACACGAACACTGAAGCTTTCTTT
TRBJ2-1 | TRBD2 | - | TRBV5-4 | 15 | CASSSIRDYDNEQFF | TGTGCCAGCAGCTCAATCCGGGACTACGACAATGAGCAGTTCTTC
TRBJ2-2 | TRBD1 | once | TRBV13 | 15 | CASSNRDRVTGELFF | TGTGCCAGCAGCAACCGGGACAGGGTAACCGGGGAGCTGTTTTTT
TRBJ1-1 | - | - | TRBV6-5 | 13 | CASRKGQNTEAFF | TGTGCCAGCAGGAAAGGACAAAACACTGAAGCTTTCTTT
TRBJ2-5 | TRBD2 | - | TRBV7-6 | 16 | CASSLLFGRAQETQYF | TGTGCCAGCAGCCTCCTTTTCGGGAGGGCCCAAGAGACCCAGTACTTC
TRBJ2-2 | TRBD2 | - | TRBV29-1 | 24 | CSVFPLQYALRTSGRGFNTGELFF | TGCAGCGTTTTCCCATTACAATACGCACTGAGGACTAGCGGGAGAGGTTTCAACACCGGGGAGCTGTTTTTT
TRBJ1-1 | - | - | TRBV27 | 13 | CASSLGPNTEAFF | TGTGCCAGCAGTTTAGGCCCGAACACTGAAGCTTTCTTT
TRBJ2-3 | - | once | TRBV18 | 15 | CASSSFDRFTDTQYF | TGTGCCAGCTCATCCTTCGACAGATTCACAGATACGCAGTATTTT
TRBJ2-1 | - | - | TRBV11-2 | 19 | CASSSDRSQGYLFYNEQFF | TGTGCCAGCAGCTCTGACCGATCCCAGGGATATCTATTCTACAATGAGCAGTTCTTC
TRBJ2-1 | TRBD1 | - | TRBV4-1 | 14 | CASSQEGQGDEQFF | TGCGCCAGCAGCCAGGAAGGACAGGGCGATGAGCAGTTCTTC
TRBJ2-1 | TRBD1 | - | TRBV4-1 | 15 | CASSQEQGLYNEQFF | TGCGCCAGCAGCCAAGAACAGGGGCTGTACAATGAGCAGTTCTTC
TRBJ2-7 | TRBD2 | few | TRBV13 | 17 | CASSPGAGGKTGVEQYF | TGTGCCAGCAGCCCCGGGGCGGGGGGCAAAACCGGAGTCGAGCAGTACTTC
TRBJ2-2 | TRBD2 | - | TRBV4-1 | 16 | CASSQRLAGGAGELFF | TGCGCCAGCAGCCAAAGACTAGCGGGAGGGGCCGGGGAGCTGTTTTTT
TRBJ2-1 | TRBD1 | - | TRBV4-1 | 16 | CASSQDHGRGSNEQFF | TGCGCCAGCAGCCAAGATCACGGCAGGGGGAGCAATGAGCAGTTCTTC
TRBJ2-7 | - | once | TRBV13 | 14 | CASSPFRGNYEQYF | TGTGCCAGCAGCCCCTTCAGGGGTAACTACGAGCAGTACTTC
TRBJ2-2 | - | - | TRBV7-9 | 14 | CASTGSGYTGELFF | TGTGCCAGTACAGGGTCCGGATACACCGGGGAGCTGTTTTTT
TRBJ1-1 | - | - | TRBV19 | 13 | CASSIEGNTEAFF | TGTGCCAGTAGTATTGAGGGGAACACTGAAGCTTTCTTT
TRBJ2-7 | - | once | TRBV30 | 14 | CAWSTGIGNYEQYF | TGTGCCTGGAGTACGGGGATTGGCAACTACGAGCAGTACTTC
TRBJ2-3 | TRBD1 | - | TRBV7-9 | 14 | CASSFRDREDTQYF | TGTGCCAGCAGCTTTAGGGACAGGGAAGATACGCAGTATTTT
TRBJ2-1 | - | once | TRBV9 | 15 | CASSVRTESYNEQFF | TGTGCCAGCAGCGTAAGGACAGAGTCCTACAATGAGCAGTTCTTC
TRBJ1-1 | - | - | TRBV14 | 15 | CASSPSVGGHAEAFF | TGTGCCAGCAGCCCCTCCGTCGGGGGGCACGCTGAAGCTTTCTTT
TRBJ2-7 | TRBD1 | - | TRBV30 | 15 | CACAGQGLSAYEQYF | TGTGCCTGCGCGGGACAGGGGTTGTCCGCCTACGAGCAGTACTTC
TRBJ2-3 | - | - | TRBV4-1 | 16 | CASTKLMESSGDTQYF | TGCGCCAGCACCAAGCTGATGGAGAGTTCGGGAGATACGCAGTATTTT
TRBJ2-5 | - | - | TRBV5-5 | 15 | CASSLDRGAAETQYF | TGTGCCAGCAGCTTGGATAGGGGCGCTGCCGAGACCCAGTACTTC
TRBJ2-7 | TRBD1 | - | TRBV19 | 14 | CASSWTGGSYEQYF | TGTGCCAGTAGCTGGACAGGGGGGTCCTACGAGCAGTACTTC
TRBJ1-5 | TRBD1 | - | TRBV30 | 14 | CAWSTGQGNQPQHF | TGTGCCTGGAGCACAGGACAGGGGAATCAGCCCCAGCATTTT